Given below is one T cell receptor beta chain in context. The germline CDR1 and CDR2 sequences are SGHDN and FVKESK. The length of the CDR3 is 15 residues. Trimming left V 5 bases short and J 0 bases short, with 12 bases between. This sample is part of a study of control samples from healthy donors and cancer patients. Method: immunoSEQ multiplex PCR; TCRdb's copy keeps in-frame clones and lacks some. The table lists approximately 140,000 clones, 91% of them singletons. The sequence came from a man between 18 and 35 years old in good health. The chain joins TRBV14 to TRBJ2-3; a possible D gene is TRBD2 (6 bases). Sequencing was done on a sample of blood. CDR3 amino acids: CASSNPSVSTDTQYF. CDR3 nucleotide sequence: TGTGCCAGCAGCAACCCTAGCGTTAGCACAGATACGCAGTATTTT.